What follows describes a single TCR beta chain. The data are from a study of blood T cell repertoires in COVID-19. Germline trimming cut 2 bases from V and 8 bases from J; bases unmatched to any gene: 5. Germline CDR1 MDHEN, CDR2 SYDVKM. The CDR3 has 13 amino acids. Here immunoSEQ multiplex PCR was the method, and the copy in TCRdb shows in-frame clones only, minus some. The sample gives about 150,000 clones, 85% to 90% of which show up once; roughly 0.58% is in the top ten. The clonotype was recovered from a man aged 55-75 years with COVID-19, enrolled during active disease. The chain recombines TRBV28 with TRBJ1-2, with 7 bases aligning to TRBD1. Sequencing was carried out using peripheral blood. Written as DNA, the CDR3 is TGTGCCAGCAGTTTAGACAGGGTGAAGGGCTACACCTTC. It yields the protein CASSLDRVKGYTF.